A single sample gave rise to the 5 T cell receptor beta chains below, sequenced in a study of T cell repertoires in cytomegalovirus infection (dated by TCRdb to about 2019). TCRdb names Illumina HiSeq 1500 as the instrument used. TCRdb cleaned the public reads at Q25 with fastp, built clones with MiXCR and kept in-frame beta chains. Each record represents a unique CDR3 protein, reported with the most common genes and DNA among its rows. This sample holds about 140,000 distinct CDR3 sequences; 6.5% were observed only once. About a sixth of the sample is in the top ten clones. Input material: PBMCs. The receptors originated from a human donor in good health (CMV status not recorded). Some clones in this sample may be carry-over from other donors' samples.

This clonotype has only a few counts. The genes are TRBV7-9 and TRBJ1-1, with D uncertain. The CDR3 runs to 14 residues. CDR1 SEHNR and CDR2 FQNEAQ come from the germline V gene (reference sequence). Trimming pared 2 bases from V and 1 base from J, leaving 8 bases between. CDR3 DNA sequence: TGTGCCAGCAGCTTATCACTGACGAACACTGAAGCTTTCTTT. Translation gives CASSLSLTNTEAFF.

This clonotype was found a few times. The rearrangement links TRBV27 to TRBJ1-2; tentative D call: TRBD1 (6 bases). The CDR3 is made up of 14 amino acids. V gave up 6 bases and J gave up 5 bases, with 16 bases separating them. Germline CDR1 is MNHEY and CDR2 is SMNVEV (reference sequence). The CDR3 region has the DNA TGTGCCAGCAGCCCCCACGGACAGATTTATGGCTACACCTTC. Amino acid sequence: CASSPHGQIYGYTF.

The gene calls are TRBV7-3 and TRBJ2-3; 10 bases fit TRBD1. The CDR3 is 19 residues long. V lost 5 bases, J lost 3 bases, and 17 bases stayed unmatched. The germline CDR1 and CDR2 sequences are SGHTA and FQGTGA. The CDR3 bases are TGTGCCAGCAGCCCCACCGGGACAGGGGTCCTAGGGGTGACAGATACGCAGTATTTT. It codes for CASSPTGTGVLGVTDTQYF.

The V and J genes are TRBV2 and TRBJ1-2; D unclear. CDR1 and CDR2 (germline): SNHLY, FYNNEI. CDR3 length: 13 amino acids. Trimming cost V 4 bases and J 0 bases, with 6 bases left between them. The CDR3 loop reads CASSVESNYGYTF. The CDR3 DNA follows: TGTGCCAGCAGTGTGGAATCTAACTATGGCTACACCTTC.

The table lists this clonotype with many counts. This sequence joins TRBV4-2 and TRBJ2-1; 11 bases map to TRBD2. V dropped 4 bases and J dropped 9; count of bases not matched to a gene: 8. Germline CDR1 reads LGHNA; CDR2 reads YNFKEQ. The CDR3 is 15 amino acids. In DNA, the CDR3 is TGTGCCAGCAGCCCCTCTAGCGGGGGGCCCGGTGAGCAGTTCTTC. Protein: CASSPSSGGPGEQFF.